The T cell receptor (beta chain) described here comes from a study of cytomegalovirus exposure and HLA in healthy donors. On the study more broadly: A previous analysis identified 95 million to 120 million unique TCR beta sequences derived from 180 million or so T cells.

PCR employed 60 Vbeta and 13 Jbeta primers. Clones were sequenced by immunoSEQ multiplex PCR, and TCRdb holds only the in-frame ones, with some missing. The sample carries 250,000 to 350,000 clones, 65% to 85% recorded once. Sequenced: PBMCs. This receptor was obtained from a female donor in good health and CMV-seronegative.

CDR3 protein: CASSLARTSGIENIQYF. The DNA for the CDR3 is TGTGCCAGCAGCTTAGCGAGGACTAGCGGGATTGAAAACATTCAGTACTTC. The V and J genes are TRBV7-9 and TRBJ2-4; 12 bases are a match to TRBD2. The CDR3 is 17 amino acids. CDR1 and CDR2 from the germline V gene are SEHNR and FQNEAQ (reference sequence). Trimming at V came to 0 bases and at J to 5 bases, leaving 5 bases not matched to a gene.